The 11 T cell receptor beta chains given below trace back to one sample, sequenced in a study of cytomegalovirus exposure and HLA in healthy donors. The study ran its PCR with 60 Vbeta and 13 Jbeta primers. TCRdb keeps only in-frame clones here, not all; method: immunoSEQ multiplex PCR. The profile shows over 200,000 clones, around 76% of them singletons. Sequencing input: PBMCs. These receptors came from a woman aged 35 to 49 in good health and CMV-seropositive.

J is TRBJ1-1 and V is TRBV7-2; D is perhaps TRBD1 (6 bases). This CDR3 contains 16 residues. Germline V gene data show CDR1 as SGHTA and CDR2 as FQGNSA. Trimming took 1 base from V and 7 from J, leaving 19 bases between them. CDR3 sequence reads: CASSLVGAGLVVEAFF. The CDR3 nucleotides read TGTGCCAGCAGCTTAGTGGGGGCAGGCCTGGTCGTTGAAGCTTTCTTT.

The chain recombines TRBV6-5 with TRBJ2-3; D gene ambiguous. Germline lookup yields CDR1 MNHEY and CDR2 SVGAGI. The CDR3 runs to 16 residues. Trimming shortened V by 4 bases and J by 1 base, and 15 bases separated the two germline ends. The CDR3 DNA is TGTGCCAGCAGTTCCAGCTTCAACCGGGGCACAGATACGCAGTATTTT. This codes for CASSSSFNRGTDTQYF.

The chain combines TRBV19 with TRBJ1-2; D remains unclear. CDR1 is LNHDA, CDR2 SQIVND, per germline (reference sequence). Trimming took 0 bases from V and 4 from J, leaving 12 bases between them. The CDR3 contains 15 residues. The CDR3 region is CASSIDIVRSYGYTF. DNA of the CDR3: TGTGCCAGTAGTATAGATATTGTCCGGTCCTATGGCTACACCTTC.

The chain links TRBV5-6 to TRBJ1-4; 9 bases are a match to TRBD1. Trimming removed 3 bases from V and 7 bases from J; junction bases left unmatched: 10. Per germline, CDR1 SGHDT and CDR2 YYEEEE. This CDR3 is built from 16 residues. Written as DNA, the CDR3 is TGTGCCAGCAGCTCTCTCCCCGGGACAGGGATTGAAAAACTGTTTTTT. It translates to CASSSLPGTGIEKLFF.

V and J are TRBV7-8 and TRBJ1-2; D possibly corresponds to TRBD1 (5 bases). The CDR3 is made up of 13 amino acids. Germline CDR1 reads SGHVS; CDR2 reads FQNEAQ. The germline V and J ends were trimmed by 3 bases and 2 bases, with 7 bases remaining between them. The CDR3 reads CASSLEGNYGYTF. CDR3 sequence (DNA): TGTGCCAGCAGCTTGGAGGGGAACTATGGCTACACCTTC.

V gene TRBV6-1 combines with J gene TRBJ1-2; D remains unclear. Germline CDR1 reads MNHNS; CDR2 reads SASEGT. V lost 5 bases to trimming and J lost 4 bases, with 8 bases between them. The CDR3 has 12 residues. The CDR3 sequence: CASSPGLYGYTF. The CDR3 DNA reads TGTGCCAGCAGTCCTGGACTCTATGGCTACACCTTC.

The genes are TRBV25-1 and TRBJ2-2; D not resolved. This CDR3 has 14 residues. Deletions cut 4 bases from V and 6 bases from J, with 12 bases between. Looked up from germline, CDR1 is MGHDK and CDR2 is SYGVNS. CDR3 sequence: CASSALGIAGELFF. The CDR3 DNA reads as TGTGCCAGCAGTGCATTGGGCATCGCCGGGGAGCTGTTTTTT.

This clone was found a few times. The rearrangement uses TRBV21-1 and TRBJ2-5; the DNA was not used to check the table's D call, TRBD2. TRBV21-1 represents a pseudogene. This CDR3 has 17 amino acids. In nucleotides, the CDR3 is TGTGCCAGCAGCTCTCTCGTCGGGGGGAGGAAACAAGAGACCCAGTACTTC. Its translation is CASSSLVGGRKQETQYF.

This clone appeared once. V is TRBV9 and J is TRBJ1-2; 7 bases match TRBD1. Germline V gene lookup returns CDR1 SGDLS and CDR2 YYNGEE. The trim removed 3 bases at V and 2 bases at J, leaving 7 bases unmatched. CDR3 length equals 15 residues. The CDR3 DNA reads as TGTGCCAGCAGCGCGCGGGACAGTGGGAACTATGGCTACACCTTC. Its protein product is CASSARDSGNYGYTF.

V and J are TRBV7-2 and TRBJ2-3, with D perhaps TRBD1 (6 bases). Trimming took 5 bases from V and 0 from J, leaving 12 bases between them. The CDR3 runs to 15 residues. Germline V gene data show CDR1 as SGHTA and CDR2 as FQGNSA. The CDR3 loop reads CASSKDSSSTDTQYF. CDR3 in DNA: TGTGCCAGCAGCAAGGACAGTTCTAGCACAGATACGCAGTATTTT.

The chain combines TRBV6-5 with TRBJ1-4, with D hard to call. The CDR3 extends over 14 amino acids. The V end lost 4 bases, the J end lost 8 bases, and 14 bases lay between the germline ends. Germline V gene lookup returns CDR1 MNHEY and CDR2 SVGAGI. The CDR3 here is CASSSKDRGEKLFF. CDR3 in DNA: TGTGCCAGCAGTTCCAAGGACCGGGGAGAAAAACTGTTTTTT.